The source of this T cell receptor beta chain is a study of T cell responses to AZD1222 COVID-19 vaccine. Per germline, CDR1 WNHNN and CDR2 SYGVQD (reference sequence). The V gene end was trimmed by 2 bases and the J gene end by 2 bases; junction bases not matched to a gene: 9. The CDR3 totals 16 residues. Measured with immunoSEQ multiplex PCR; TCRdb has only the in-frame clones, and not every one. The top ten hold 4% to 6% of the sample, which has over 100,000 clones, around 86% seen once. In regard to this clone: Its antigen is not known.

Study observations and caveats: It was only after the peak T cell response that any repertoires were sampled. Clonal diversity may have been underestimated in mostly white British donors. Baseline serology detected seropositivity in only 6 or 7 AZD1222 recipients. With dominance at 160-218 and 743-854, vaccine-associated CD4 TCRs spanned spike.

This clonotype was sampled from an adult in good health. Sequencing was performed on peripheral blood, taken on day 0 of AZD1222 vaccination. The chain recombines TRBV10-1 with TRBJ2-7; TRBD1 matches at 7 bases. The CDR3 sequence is CASSETWGQKTYEQYF. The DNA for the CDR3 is TGCGCCAGCAGTGAGACTTGGGGACAGAAAACCTACGAGCAGTACTTC.